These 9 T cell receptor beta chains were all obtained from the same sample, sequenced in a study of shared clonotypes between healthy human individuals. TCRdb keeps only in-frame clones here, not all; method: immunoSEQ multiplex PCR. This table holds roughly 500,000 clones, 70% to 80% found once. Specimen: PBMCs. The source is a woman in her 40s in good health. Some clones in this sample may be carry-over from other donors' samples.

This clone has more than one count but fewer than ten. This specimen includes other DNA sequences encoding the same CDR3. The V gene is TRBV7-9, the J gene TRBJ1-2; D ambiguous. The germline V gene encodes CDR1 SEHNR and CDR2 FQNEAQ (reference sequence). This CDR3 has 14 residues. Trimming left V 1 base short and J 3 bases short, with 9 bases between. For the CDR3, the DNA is TGTGCCAGCAGCTTAGGGGGTACCTACTATGGCTACACCTTC. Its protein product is CASSLGGTYYGYTF.

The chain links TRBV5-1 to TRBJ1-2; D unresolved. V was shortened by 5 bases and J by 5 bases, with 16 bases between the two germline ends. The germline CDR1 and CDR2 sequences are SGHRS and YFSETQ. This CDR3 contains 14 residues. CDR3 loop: CASRSALTGYGYTF. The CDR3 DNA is TGCGCCAGCAGATCCGCACTGACCGGATATGGCTACACCTTC.

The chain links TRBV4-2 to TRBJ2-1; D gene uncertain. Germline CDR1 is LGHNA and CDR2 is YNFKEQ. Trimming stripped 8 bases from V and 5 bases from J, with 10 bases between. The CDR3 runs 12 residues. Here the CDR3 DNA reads TGTGCCAGCGCTGACCGCCACAATGAGCAGTTCTTC. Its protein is CASADRHNEQFF.

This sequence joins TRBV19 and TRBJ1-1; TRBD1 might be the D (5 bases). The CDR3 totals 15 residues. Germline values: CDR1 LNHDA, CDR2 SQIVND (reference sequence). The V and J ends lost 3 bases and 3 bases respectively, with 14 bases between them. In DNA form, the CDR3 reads TGTGCCAGTAGTATGGTCTTGGGGGGTTACACTGAAGCTTTCTTT. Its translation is CASSMVLGGYTEAFF.

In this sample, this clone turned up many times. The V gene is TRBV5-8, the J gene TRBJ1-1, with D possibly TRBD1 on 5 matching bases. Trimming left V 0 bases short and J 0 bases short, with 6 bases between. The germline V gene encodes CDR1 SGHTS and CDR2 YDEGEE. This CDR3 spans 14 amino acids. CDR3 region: CASSLGGVNTEAFF. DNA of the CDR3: TGTGCCAGCAGCTTGGGGGGGGTGAACACTGAAGCTTTCTTT. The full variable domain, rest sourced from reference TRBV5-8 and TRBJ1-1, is EAGVTQSPTHLIKTRGQQATLRCSPISGHTSVYWYQQALGLGLQFLLWYDEGEERNRGNFPPRFSGRQFPNYSSELNVNALELEDSALYLCASSLGGVNTEAFFGQGTRLTVV.

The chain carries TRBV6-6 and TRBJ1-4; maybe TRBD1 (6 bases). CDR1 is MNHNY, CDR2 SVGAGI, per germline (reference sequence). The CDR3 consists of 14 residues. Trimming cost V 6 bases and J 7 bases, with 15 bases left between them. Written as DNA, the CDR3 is TGTGCCAGCAGGGAACAGGGAGAGGCTGAAAAACTGTTTTTT. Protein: CASREQGEAEKLFF.

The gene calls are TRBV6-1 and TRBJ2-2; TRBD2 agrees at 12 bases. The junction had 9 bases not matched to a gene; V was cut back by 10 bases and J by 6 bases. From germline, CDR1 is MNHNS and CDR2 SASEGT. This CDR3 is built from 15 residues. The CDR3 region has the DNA TGTGCCACGAACCAACTAGCGGGGGGTTCCGGGGAGCTGTTTTTT. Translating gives CATNQLAGGSGELFF.

In nucleotides, the CDR3 is TGCGCCAGCAGCTTGGAAGGTCAGGGAAGCAATCAGCCCCAGCATTTT. Translation gives CASSLEGQGSNQPQHF. V gene TRBV5-1 combines with J gene TRBJ1-5, with D maybe TRBD1 (5 bases). The V and J ends lost 0 bases and 1 base respectively, with 11 bases between them. The germline gives CDR1 SGHRS, CDR2 YFSETQ. The CDR3 consists of 16 residues.

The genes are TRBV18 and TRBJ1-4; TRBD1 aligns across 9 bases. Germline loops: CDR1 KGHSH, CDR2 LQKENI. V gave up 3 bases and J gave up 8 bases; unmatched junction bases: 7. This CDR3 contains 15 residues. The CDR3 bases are TGTGCCAGCTCACCGCAGACAGGGGGATCGGAAAAACTGTTTTTT. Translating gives CASSPQTGGSEKLFF.